This entry lists 26 T cell receptor beta chains sequenced from one sample in a study of T cells in Graves' hyperthyroidism and ophthalmopathy. The TCR beta CDR3 regions underwent amplification using RNA transcripts as the source. Initially, a first-round RT-PCR of the TCR CDR3 employed the HTBI primer set. MiXCR, run by TCRdb on the multiplex PCR reads, gives a single entry per CDR3 protein. The data hold about 130,000 distinct CDR3 sequences, with 22% observed a single time. The sequenced material came from blood. These receptor sequences come from a woman aged 50 to 60 with Graves' hyperthyroidism that later progressed to Graves' ophthalmopathy.

Ten or more counts support this clonotype. The V call is TRBV11-2, the J call TRBJ1-4; D is possibly TRBD1 (6 bases). The CDR3 contains 15 residues. The germline V and J ends were trimmed by 2 bases and 7 bases, with 14 bases remaining between them. Per the germline V gene, CDR1 is SGHAT and CDR2 is FQNNGV. The CDR3 DNA is TGTGCCAGCAGCTTATCGAGAGGGGGAATTGAAAAACTGTTTTTT. This encodes CASSLSRGGIEKLFF.

This chain uses TRBV7-9 with TRBJ2-4, with 10 bases identical to TRBD2. Germline loops: CDR1 SEHNR, CDR2 FQNEAQ (reference sequence). The length of the CDR3 is 15 residues. The trim removed 5 bases at V and 7 bases at J, leaving 8 bases unmatched. The CDR3 DNA is TGTGCCAGCAGCCTAATCACTAGCGGGACTAACATTCAGTACTTC. Residues: CASSLITSGTNIQYF.

A few counts support this clonotype. This chain connects TRBV19 to TRBJ1-1; 8 nucleotides line up with TRBD1. With V trimmed by 5 bases and J by 4 bases, 12 bases remained unmatched. The V gene's germline CDR1 is LNHDA and CDR2 SQIVND (reference sequence). The CDR3 consists of 16 residues. The CDR3: CASSLESGQVITEAFF. CDR3 bases: TGTGCCAGTAGTCTGGAATCGGGACAGGTTATCACTGAAGCTTTCTTT.

This clonotype was counted a few times. The chain is built from TRBV6-1 and TRBJ2-5; maybe TRBD2 (5 bases). The CDR3 is 13 residues long. V dropped 6 bases and J dropped 4 bases, with 12 bases sitting between them. Germline CDR1 is MNHNS and CDR2 is SASEGT. The CDR3 is CASRLVGVETQYF. DNA for the CDR3: TGTGCCAGCAGGCTAGTGGGAGTAGAGACCCAGTACTTC.

This chain joins TRBV30 and TRBJ1-1; D may be TRBD1 (6 bases). Germline loops: CDR1 GTSNPN, CDR2 SVGIG (reference sequence). With 0 bases removed from V and 3 bases from J, the gap between germline ends came to 17 bases. The CDR3 sequence is 16 residues long. The DNA of the CDR3 is TGTGCCTGGAGTGTACTCCCCCCGGGACAAGACACTGAAGCTTTCTTT. Protein: CAWSVLPPGQDTEAFF.

On this clonotype: A much bigger clone sits one base away, suggesting this may be a read error. V is TRBV20-1 and J is TRBJ2-3; D not certain. V gave up 0 bases and J gave up 6 bases, with 19 bases separating them. The germline gives CDR1 DFQATT, CDR2 SNEGSKA (reference sequence). The CDR3 sequence is 16 residues long. CDR3 in amino acids: CSARDIDGPQADTQYF. The CDR3 DNA reads TGCAGTGCTAGAGATATCGACGGACCTCAGGCCGATACGCAGTATTTT.

This clonotype was seen many times. The V and J genes are TRBV28 and TRBJ1-2; TRBD1 might be the D (5 bases). Germline loops: CDR1 MDHEN, CDR2 SYDVKM. Trimming left V 2 bases short and J 8 bases short, with 15 bases between. CDR3 length: 14 amino acids. CDR3: CASSLVGRSEGYTF. The CDR3, as DNA: TGTGCCAGCAGTTTAGTGGGGCGAAGTGAGGGCTACACCTTC.

This clonotype was seen ten or more times. The J gene is TRBJ2-7, the V gene TRBV28, with D perhaps matching TRBD1 (6 bases). V dropped 10 bases and J dropped 3 bases, with 19 bases sitting between them. The V gene's germline CDR1 is MDHEN and CDR2 SYDVKM. CDR3 length: 14 amino acids. In DNA form, the CDR3 reads TGTGCCACCCAGTCATCAGGGGTCTACTACGAGCAGTACTTC. As protein: CATQSSGVYYEQYF. Full variable domain (missing parts from reference TRBV28 and TRBJ2-7): DVKVTQSSRYLVKRTGEKVFLECVQDMDHENMFWYRQDPGLGLRLIYFSYDVKMKEKGDIPEGYSVSREKKERFSLILESASTNQTSMYLCATQSSGVYYEQYFGPGTRLTVT.

This clonotype was seen ten or more times. The chain links TRBV28 to TRBJ2-1, with 7 bases fitting TRBD1. V lost 8 bases and J lost 8; bases outside the gene matches: 18. The CDR3 length is 16 residues. From germline, CDR1 is MDHEN and CDR2 SYDVKM. CDR3 nucleotides: TGTGCCAGCCGCGCCCAAAGGGGGCTTCGGAGCGATGAGCAGTTCTTC. Amino acid sequence: CASRAQRGLRSDEQFF. The full variable domain, rest sourced from reference TRBV28 and TRBJ2-1, is DVKVTQSSRYLVKRTGEKVFLECVQDMDHENMFWYRQDPGLGLRLIYFSYDVKMKEKGDIPEGYSVSREKKERFSLILESASTNQTSMYLCASRAQRGLRSDEQFFGPGTRLTVL.

This clonotype was detected once. This chain joins TRBV30 and TRBJ1-5; D ambiguous. Germline V gene lookup returns CDR1 GTSNPN and CDR2 SVGIG (reference sequence). CDR3 size: 13 residues. The V end lost 2 bases, the J end lost 3 bases, and 8 bases lay between the germline ends. CDR3 region: CAWSSQVNQPQHF. In nucleotides, the CDR3 is TGTGCCTGGAGTTCCCAGGTCAATCAGCCCCAGCATTTT.

At least ten counts were recorded for this clonotype. This sequence joins TRBV28 and TRBJ2-5; tentative D call: TRBD1 (6 bases). The germline CDR1 and CDR2 sequences are MDHEN and SYDVKM. CDR3 size: 12 residues. Trimming left V 5 bases short and J 4 bases short, with 8 bases between. The chain's CDR3 is CASSTGSETQYF. The DNA for the CDR3 is TGTGCCAGCAGTACAGGGTCAGAGACCCAGTACTTC.

Only a few counts were recorded for this clonotype. The J gene is TRBJ2-1, the V gene TRBV24-1; 11 nucleotides line up with TRBD1. Germline V gene lookup returns CDR1 KGHDR and CDR2 SFDVKD. CDR3 length equals 21 residues. After removal of 3 bases from V and 0 bases from J, the junction contained 15 bases not matched to a gene. In nucleotides, the CDR3 is TGTGCCACCAGTGATACAACCCGGGACAGGGGGGTAGTGAGCTCCTACAATGAGCAGTTCTTC. This sequence encodes CATSDTTRDRGVVSSYNEQFF.

The chain employs TRBV6-1 and TRBJ2-7, with TRBD2 as a possible D gene (5 bases). The length of the CDR3 is 14 residues. Trimming pared 6 bases from V and 2 bases from J, leaving 14 bases between. CDR1 and CDR2 from the germline V gene are MNHNS and SASEGT. CDR3 nucleotides: TGTGCCAGCAGCCGGGGATTCGCAGCCTACGAGCAGTACTTC. This encodes CASSRGFAAYEQYF.

The table lists this clonotype with a few counts. V gene TRBV20-1 combines with J gene TRBJ2-7, with TRBD2 matching over 11 bases. Germline CDR1 DFQATT, CDR2 SNEGSKA (reference sequence). CDR3 size: 12 residues. The J segment lost 3 bases and the V segment lost 5 bases, leaving 0 bases of the junction unmatched. CDR3 protein: CSAGTSGYEQYF. The CDR3 nucleotides read TGCAGTGCTGGGACTAGCGGCTACGAGCAGTACTTC.

This clonotype was counted ten times or more. The J gene is TRBJ1-5, the V gene TRBV7-9, with 7 bases fitting TRBD1. The CDR3 consists of 13 residues. Germline-derived CDR1 and CDR2 are SEHNR and FQNEAQ (reference sequence). V lost 5 bases, J lost 7 bases, and 5 bases stayed unmatched. In nucleotides, the CDR3 is TGTGCCAGCAGCAACAGGGGCGACCAGCCCCAGCATTTT. This encodes CASSNRGDQPQHF.

This clonotype was picked up a small number of times. CDR3 DNA sequence: TGTGCCAGCAGCAATTCCCCCGGGACAGGGGGCGCCTGGAACAAGGCTTTCTTT. Translated, it gives CASSNSPGTGGAWNKAFF. The chain links TRBV5-4 to TRBJ1-1, with TRBD1 matching over 12 bases. The CDR3 extends over 18 amino acids. The germline V gene has CDR1 SGHNT and CDR2 YYREEE (reference sequence). The V segment lost 4 bases and the J segment 11 bases; nucleotides outside the gene matches: 21.

This clonotype showed up many times. The chain links TRBV28 to TRBJ1-1, with TRBD1 matching over 9 bases. This CDR3 comprises 16 residues. In germline, CDR1 is MDHEN, CDR2 SYDVKM. The trim removed 5 bases at V and 6 bases at J, leaving 13 bases unmatched. The CDR3 sequence: CASSLPGQGKSAEAFF. The CDR3 DNA reads TGTGCCAGCAGTCTCCCGGGACAGGGTAAGTCCGCTGAAGCTTTCTTT.

The rearrangement links TRBV7-2 to TRBJ1-5, with TRBD1 matching over 9 bases. CDR3 size: 13 residues. V lost 5 bases to trimming and J lost 8 bases; unmatched junction nucleotides: 4. The germline V gene has CDR1 SGHTA and CDR2 FQGNSA. The CDR3 sequence: CASSPRTGEPQHF. The CDR3 DNA follows: TGTGCCAGCAGCCCCCGGACAGGGGAGCCCCAGCATTTT.

Ten or more counts support this clonotype. The chain links TRBV20-1 to TRBJ2-3; perhaps TRBD1 as D (6 bases). The CDR3 length is 12 residues. The germline V gene has CDR1 DFQATT and CDR2 SNEGSKA (reference sequence). The DNA for the CDR3 is TGCAGGGGGGCACTTAGCACAGATACGCAGTATTTT. It is translated as CRGALSTDTQYF.

This clonotype was observed many times. The chain combines TRBV7-9 with TRBJ1-6; D may be TRBD1 (5 bases). With 6 bases removed from V and 7 bases from J, the gap between germline ends came to 10 bases. The CDR3 runs to 13 residues. CDR1 is SEHNR and CDR2 is FQNEAQ in the germline V gene (reference sequence). This CDR3 is CASSPRDNSPLHF. Here the CDR3 DNA reads TGTGCCAGCAGTCCGCGGGACAATTCACCCCTCCACTTT.

In its sample, this clonotype was seen many times. The chain is built from TRBV6-5 and TRBJ1-5; D is uncertain. This CDR3 comprises 16 residues. Trimming removed 2 bases from V and 0 bases from J, with 11 bases in between. CDR1 MNHEY and CDR2 SVGAGI come from the germline V gene. Here the CDR3 DNA reads TGTGCCAGCAGTTACGGGCAGCCTTATAGCAATCAGCCCCAGCATTTT. Translated, it gives CASSYGQPYSNQPQHF.

CDR3 residues: CASSPQTNGAAFF. Written as DNA, the CDR3 is TGTGCCAGCAGCCCCCAAACAAACGGGGCAGCTTTCTTT. The rearrangement uses TRBV7-6 and TRBJ1-1, with a weak D call TRBD1 (5 bases). This CDR3 spans 13 amino acids. Trimming removed 5 bases at V and 10 bases at J, with 17 bases between. Germline CDR1 and CDR2: SGHVS and FNYEAQ.

This clonotype was counted many times. The chain has TRBV28 and TRBJ2-7; D might be TRBD1 (6 bases). The CDR3 runs to 14 residues. Deletions cut 6 bases from V and 4 bases from J, with 16 bases between. Germline-derived CDR1 and CDR2 are MDHEN and SYDVKM. CDR3 sequence (DNA): TGTGCCAGCAGGCCACAGGGCGCCCCTTACGAGCAGTACTTC. This codes for CASRPQGAPYEQYF.

The chain employs TRBV5-1 and TRBJ1-5, with D hard to call. This CDR3 is built from 15 residues. Germline CDR1 and CDR2: SGHRS and YFSETQ. Trimming pared 0 bases from V and 3 bases from J, leaving 10 bases between. The CDR3 nucleotides are TGCGCCAGCAGCTTGGAAGGGATAGCCAATCAGCCCCAGCATTTT. It is translated as CASSLEGIANQPQHF.

This clonotype was observed many times. The rearrangement uses TRBV2 and TRBJ1-1; D might be TRBD1 (5 bases). Trimming stripped 4 bases from V and 1 base from J, with 13 bases between. Germline V gives CDR1 SNHLY, CDR2 FYNNEI. This CDR3 is 15 amino acids long. This CDR3 reads CASSVGGVANTEAFF. The CDR3 region has the DNA TGTGCCAGCAGTGTTGGGGGGGTGGCGAACACTGAAGCTTTCTTT.

This clonotype was observed at least ten times. This chain connects TRBV10-2 to TRBJ1-1; the D gene is possibly TRBD1 (5 bases). This CDR3 region has 13 residues. Germline assignment: CDR1 WSHSY and CDR2 SAAADI. The ends were cut back, 6 bases at V and 4 bases at J, with 12 bases in the middle. CDR3 DNA sequence: TGCGCCAGCAGGGGGGTGGGGGGCACTGAAGCTTTCTTT. This sequence encodes CASRGVGGTEAFF.